This T cell receptor beta chain was captured by sequencing in a study of cytomegalovirus exposure and HLA in healthy donors. Overall study results and limits: Differences between HLA loci emerged in a later analysis of TCR association rates, with DRB1 most and HLA-C fewest. Associated with cytomegalovirus, according to the listing, were around 170 TCR beta chains. Earlier findings revealed that most TCR beta V segments proved productive either about 90% or about 30% of the time.

Each donor was nominally healthy when sampled (though unrecorded immune exposures were likely). PCR employed 60 Vbeta and 13 Jbeta primers. Produced via immunoSEQ multiplex PCR; TCRdb's table is partial and in-frame only. The table lists roughly 220,000 clones, roughly 80% of them singletons. This clone appeared a single time. Its antigen is unknown. The specimen sequenced was PBMCs. The receptor was derived from a woman aged 40 to 50 in good health and CMV-seronegative.

The CDR3 DNA sequence: TGTGCCAGCAAAGGGGGGGCATCTAACTATGGCTACACCTTC. Its protein product is CASKGGASNYGYTF. V gene TRBV7-9 combines with J gene TRBJ1-2, with D possibly TRBD1 on 6 matching bases. CDR1 is SEHNR, CDR2 FQNEAQ, per germline (reference sequence). There are 14 residues in the CDR3. V lost 7 bases, J lost 0 bases, and 12 bases lay in between.